These 23 T cell receptor beta chains share one sample of origin, sequenced in a study of human thymus T cells. The method was immunoSEQ multiplex PCR; TCRdb's version includes in-frame clones alone and lacks a portion of them. The table includes some 50,000 clones, approximately 95% detected once. Sequences were obtained from blood. These receptors were collected from a girl under three years old with a congenital heart defect but otherwise immunologically healthy.

The chain uses TRBV5-1 and TRBJ2-1; 8 nucleotides align to TRBD2. Germline trimming cut 0 bases from V and 4 bases from J; bases unmatched to any gene: 3. CDR3 length: 15 amino acids. The V gene's germline CDR1 is SGHRS and CDR2 YFSETQ. The CDR3 DNA reads as TGCGCCAGCAGCTTGGCAGGACTAGCATACAATGAGCAGTTCTTC. Translated: CASSLAGLAYNEQFF.

The CDR3 bases are TGCGCCAGCAGCTTGGGCACGAACTATGGCTACACCTTC. It specifies CASSLGTNYGYTF. The chain combines TRBV5-1 with TRBJ1-2, with D uncertain. This CDR3 has 13 amino acids. The germline CDR1 and CDR2 sequences are SGHRS and YFSETQ. The V and J ends lost 0 bases and 2 bases respectively, with 5 bases between them. The variable domain in full, completed from reference TRBV5-1 and TRBJ1-2, reads KAGVTQTPRYLIKTRGQQVTLSCSPISGHRSVSWYQQTPGQGLQFLFEYFSETQRNKGNFPGRFSGRQFSNSRSEMNVSTLELGDSALYLCASSLGTNYGYTFGSGTRLTVV.

The gene calls are TRBV19 and TRBJ1-1; D not certain. Trimming removed 5 bases at V and 1 base at J, with 11 bases between. The CDR3 contains 14 residues. Germline V gene data show CDR1 as LNHDA and CDR2 as SQIVND (reference sequence). In DNA form, the CDR3 reads TGTGCCAGTAGTCCTCAGACCGAGAACACTGAAGCTTTCTTT. Encoded protein: CASSPQTENTEAFF.

The chain uses TRBV7-6 and TRBJ1-1, with D hard to call. CDR1 and CDR2 (germline): SGHVS, FNYEAQ. This CDR3 contains 12 residues. Trimming shortened V by 4 bases and J by 11 bases, and 14 bases separated the two germline ends. CDR3 sequence: CASSYPTPGAFF. The CDR3 DNA is TGTGCCAGCAGCTACCCCACTCCTGGGGCTTTCTTT.

The chain joins TRBV19 to TRBJ2-3; 8 positions match TRBD1. Germline CDR1 reads LNHDA; CDR2 reads SQIVND (reference sequence). The CDR3 sequence is 15 residues long. V gave up 3 bases and J gave up 1 base; unmatched junction bases: 3. The CDR3: CASSMGRGRTDTQYF. The CDR3, as DNA: TGTGCCAGTAGTATGGGCAGGGGGCGCACAGATACGCAGTATTTT.

The rearrangement links TRBV21-1 to TRBJ2-7. TRBV21-1 is termed a pseudogene. The CDR3 covers 14 residues. The CDR3 here is CASRTPDGSYEQYF. CDR3 DNA sequence: TGTGCCAGCAGGACCCCAGACGGCTCCTACGAGCAGTACTTC.

This clone was counted a single time. One end of the junction varies from germline; a read error may be responsible. The chain employs TRBV9 and TRBJ2-5, with 9 bases fitting TRBD2. Germline CDR1 SGDLS, CDR2 YYNGEE. The CDR3 covers 15 residues. In DNA, the CDR3 is TGTGCCAGCAGCGTAGAAGTAGCGGGAGTTGGTCCCCTCGACTTC. Translated: CASSVEVAGVGPLDF.

The rearrangement links TRBV28 to TRBJ2-2; maybe TRBD1 (5 bases). V lost 10 bases and J 0 bases, leaving 21 bases between the germline ends. The CDR3 consists of 17 residues. The germline V gene encodes CDR1 MDHEN and CDR2 SYDVKM. CDR3 sequence: CATGPPGLRANTGELFF. The CDR3, as DNA: TGTGCCACAGGGCCCCCAGGGTTGAGAGCGAACACCGGGGAGCTGTTTTTT.

The V call is TRBV7-9, the J call TRBJ1-2; unclear D gene. Germline loops: CDR1 SEHNR, CDR2 FQNEAQ (reference sequence). This CDR3 is 16 amino acids long. The V and J ends lost 3 bases and 2 bases respectively, with 16 bases between them. CDR3 protein: CASSFPPLGPNYGYTF. CDR3 DNA sequence: TGTGCCAGCAGCTTCCCCCCATTAGGGCCGAACTATGGCTACACCTTC. Using reference TRBV7-9 and TRBJ1-2 for the parts outside the CDR3, the full variable domain is DTGVSQNPRHKITKRGQNVTFRCDPISEHNRLYWYRQTLGQGPEFLTYFQNEAQLEKSRLLSDRFSAERPKGSFSTLEIQRTEQGDSAMYLCASSFPPLGPNYGYTFGSGTRLTVV.

This clone was recorded only once. The J gene is TRBJ1-2, the V gene TRBV5-1; 12 bases align to TRBD1. Germline loops: CDR1 SGHRS, CDR2 YFSETQ. With 4 bases clipped from V and 2 bases from J, the junction kept 6 bases outside the gene matches. The CDR3 has 16 amino acids. CDR3 loop: CASSPLGTGGNYGYTF. The CDR3, as DNA: TGCGCCAGCAGCCCTCTTGGGACAGGGGGCAACTATGGCTACACCTTC.

V gene TRBV15 combines with J gene TRBJ1-1; no firm D call. The CDR3 loop spans 14 amino acids. The germline V gene has CDR1 LNHNV and CDR2 YYDKDF (reference sequence). V lost 0 bases and J lost 6, with 11 bases in between. CDR3 sequence (DNA): TGTGCCACCAGCAGAGATCTGGTGGGCCCTGAAGCTTTCTTT. This translates into CATSRDLVGPEAFF. Full variable domain (rest looked up from reference TRBV15 and TRBJ1-1): DAMVIQNPRYQVTQFGKPVTLSCSQTLNHNVMYWYQQKSSQAPKLLFHYYDKDFNNEADTPDNFQSRRPNTSFCFLDIRSPGLGDTAMYLCATSRDLVGPEAFFGQGTRLTVV.

The chain recombines TRBV7-9 with TRBJ1-2; no clear D. The CDR3 spans 12 residues. CDR1 SEHNR and CDR2 FQNEAQ come from the germline V gene (reference sequence). Trimming pared 5 bases from V and 4 bases from J, leaving 8 bases between. The CDR3 DNA follows: TGTGCCAGCAGCCCCATTGGCTATGGCTACACCTTC. Translating it yields CASSPIGYGYTF.

The rearrangement links TRBV4-1 to TRBJ2-7; TRBD2 matches at 10 bases. Trimming removed 1 base from V and 4 bases from J; junction bases left unmatched: 10. The germline CDR1 and CDR2 sequences are MGHRA and YSYEKL. The CDR3 length is 17 residues. The CDR3 region is CASSQAASGRSLYEQYF. CDR3 nucleotides: TGCGCCAGCAGCCAAGCAGCTAGCGGGAGATCTTTATACGAGCAGTACTTC.

CDR3 loop: CASSQDRQNTGELFF. DNA of the CDR3: TGTGCCAGCAGCCAAGATCGACAGAACACCGGGGAGCTGTTTTTT. The chain joins TRBV4-2 to TRBJ2-2, with D hard to call. The germline V gene has CDR1 LGHNA and CDR2 YNFKEQ. The CDR3 has 15 residues. Trimming took 0 bases from V and 1 from J, leaving 6 bases between them.

The J gene is TRBJ2-5, the V gene TRBV15; 8 positions match TRBD2. The CDR3 is made up of 16 amino acids. V dropped 8 bases and J dropped 5; count of bases not matched to a gene: 16. Germline assignment: CDR1 LNHNV and CDR2 YYDKDF (reference sequence). As DNA, the CDR3 is TGTGCCACCGCGGGGGGTCTAGCCTACCCCTGGGAGACCCAGTACTTC. Encoded protein: CATAGGLAYPWETQYF.

V usage is TRBV5-1 and J usage is TRBJ2-4, with D possibly matching TRBD2 (6 bases). V was shortened by 5 bases and J by 5 bases, with 11 bases between the two germline ends. Germline CDR1 SGHRS, CDR2 YFSETQ. The CDR3 extends over 13 amino acids. CDR3 region: CASRETGENIQYF. The CDR3 DNA follows: TGCGCCAGCAGGGAAACGGGAGAAAACATTCAGTACTTC.

CDR3 sequence: CSVGLAGATGELFF. CDR3 bases: TGCAGCGTAGGACTAGCGGGAGCCACCGGGGAGCTGTTTTTT. The chain couples TRBV29-1 to TRBJ2-2, with TRBD2 identical over 13 bases. The CDR3 is 14 amino acids. Trimming at V came to 6 bases and at J to 4 bases, leaving 2 bases not matched to a gene. Germline V lookup: CDR1 SQVTM, CDR2 ANQGSEA.

This clone was counted a single time. The rearrangement links TRBV7-2 to TRBJ2-1; 9 bases are a match to TRBD2. J lost 0 bases, V lost 5 bases, and 8 bases had no gene match. This CDR3 contains 17 residues. Germline lookup yields CDR1 SGHTA and CDR2 FQGNSA. The CDR3 loop reads CASSNPTSGSSYNEQFF. The CDR3 coding sequence is TGTGCCAGCAGCAACCCGACTAGCGGTAGCTCCTACAATGAGCAGTTCTTC.

The V and J genes are TRBV28 and TRBJ1-5, with D perhaps matching TRBD1 (5 bases). V dropped 6 bases and J dropped 5 bases, with 17 bases sitting between them. The CDR3 has 15 amino acids. The germline V gene has CDR1 MDHEN and CDR2 SYDVKM. The CDR3 loop is CASRGTLEIYQPQHF. DNA for the CDR3: TGTGCCAGCAGAGGGACGTTGGAAATCTATCAGCCCCAGCATTTT.

The chain has TRBV4-1 and TRBJ2-2, with 7 bases fitting TRBD2. The CDR3 extends over 18 amino acids. V lost 5 bases to trimming and J lost 0 bases; unmatched junction nucleotides: 12. The V gene's germline CDR1 is MGHRA and CDR2 YSYEKL. CDR3 sequence: CASSLRSGAGSNTGELFF. As DNA, the CDR3 is TGCGCCAGCAGCTTGCGCAGCGGAGCGGGGTCGAACACCGGGGAGCTGTTTTTT.

This chain joins TRBV4-3 and TRBJ2-1, with D unclear. There are 14 residues in the CDR3. The germline V and J ends were trimmed by 1 base and 4 bases, with 8 bases remaining between them. From germline, CDR1 is LGHNA and CDR2 YSLEER. CDR3: CASSQALLYNEQFF. The CDR3 nucleotides are TGCGCCAGCAGCCAAGCCCTCCTATACAATGAGCAGTTCTTC.

CDR3 protein: CASSAGPYPYNEQFF. The CDR3 DNA reads as TGTGCCAGCAGCGCCGGGCCATATCCCTACAATGAGCAGTTCTTC. The chain carries TRBV5-8 and TRBJ2-1; D unclear. CDR3 length: 15 residues. Trimming cost V 4 bases and J 2 bases, with 13 bases left between them. The germline V gene has CDR1 SGHTS and CDR2 YDEGEE.

The CDR3 here is CAVRPGQGTGELFF. The DNA of the CDR3 is TGCGCCGTCCGACCGGGACAGGGCACCGGGGAGCTGTTTTTT. The chain combines TRBV10-2 with TRBJ2-2, with 9 bases that match TRBD1. Germline V gene sequence: CDR1 WSHSY, CDR2 SAAADI. This CDR3 is built from 14 residues. With 11 bases clipped from V and 4 bases from J, the junction kept 8 bases outside the gene matches.